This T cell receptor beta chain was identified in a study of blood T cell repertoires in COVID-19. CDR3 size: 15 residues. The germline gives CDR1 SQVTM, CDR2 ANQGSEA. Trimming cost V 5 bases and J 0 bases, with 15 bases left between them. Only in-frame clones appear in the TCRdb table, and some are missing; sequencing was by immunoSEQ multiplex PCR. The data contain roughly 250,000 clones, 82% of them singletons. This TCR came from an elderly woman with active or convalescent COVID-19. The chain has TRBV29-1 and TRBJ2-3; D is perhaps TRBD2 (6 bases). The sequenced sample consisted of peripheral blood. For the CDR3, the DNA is TGCAGCGTTCCTTCCCCGGCGGGGAGCACAGATACGCAGTATTTT. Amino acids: CSVPSPAGSTDTQYF.